This T cell receptor (beta chain) was captured by sequencing in a study of T cell changes during pregnancy in multiple sclerosis. Per germline, CDR1 MNHEY and CDR2 SMNVEV (reference sequence). This CDR3 is built from 15 residues. V was clipped by 5 bases and J by 1 base, with 14 bases between them. Libraries were prepared by immunoSEQ multiplex PCR; TCRdb keeps only in-frame clonotypes and omits some of them. Among tens of thousands of clones, about 90% were seen once, and the ten largest hold 0.45% to 0.6%. Sequencing was performed on CD4+ T cells from peripheral blood mononuclear cells, taken in the third trimester of pregnancy. This clonotype was obtained from a female donor with multiple sclerosis, enrolled in a pregnancy study. This rearrangement joins TRBV27 to TRBJ1-1; D is perhaps TRBD1 (6 bases). The CDR3 reads CASSPRGTPNTEAFF. The CDR3 DNA reads TGTGCCAGCAGTCCAAGGGGGACGCCGAACACTGAAGCTTTCTTT.